One and the same sample provided the 10 T cell receptor beta chains below, sequenced in a study of blood T cell repertoires in COVID-19. Measured with immunoSEQ multiplex PCR; TCRdb has only the in-frame clones, and not every one. The table includes roughly 270,000 clones, around 90% detected once. Sequencing input: peripheral blood. The source of these receptors is a young man with active or convalescent COVID-19.

The V call is TRBV2, the J call TRBJ1-4, with D maybe TRBD1 (6 bases). Trimming left V 2 bases short and J 8 bases short, with 6 bases between. The CDR3 sequence is 12 residues long. Germline CDR1 reads SNHLY; CDR2 reads FYNNEI. The DNA for the CDR3 is TGTGCCAGCAGTGAAAGGGGGGAAAAACTGTTTTTT. As protein: CASSERGEKLFF. Variable domain in full (rest from reference TRBV2 and TRBJ1-4): EPEVTQTPSHQVTQMGQEVILRCVPISNHLYFYWYRQILGQKVEFLVSFYNNEISEKSEIFDDQFSVERPDGSNFTLKIRSTKLEDSAMYFCASSERGEKLFFGSGTQLSVL.

This chain uses TRBV10-3 with TRBJ2-7, with D possibly being TRBD2 (6 bases). Germline CDR1 is ENHRY and CDR2 is SYGVKD. Trimming removed 3 bases from V and 2 bases from J, with 14 bases in between. The CDR3 runs to 15 residues. The CDR3 nucleotides are TGTGCCATCAGTGACCCGGGACTTGGGGCCTACGAGCAGTACTTC. Its translation: CAISDPGLGAYEQYF.

The chain has TRBV19 and TRBJ1-3; 8 nucleotides agree with TRBD1. CDR1 is LNHDA, CDR2 SQIVND, per germline (reference sequence). The CDR3 has 13 amino acids. Losses at the gene ends were 3 bases for V and 7 bases for J; bases not matched to a gene: 2. CDR3 nucleotides: TGTGCCAGTAGTATGCGACAGGGGAACACCATATATTTT. Its translation: CASSMRQGNTIYF.

The chain joins TRBV10-3 to TRBJ2-7; TRBD2 is a possible D gene (7 bases). Germline CDR1 and CDR2: ENHRY and SYGVKD. CDR3 length equals 14 residues. With 3 bases removed from V and 4 bases from J, the gap between germline ends came to 13 bases. CDR3 coding DNA: TGTGCCATCAGTGAATCGGGGGGCTTTTACGAGCAGTACTTC. This encodes CAISESGGFYEQYF.

This clone was detected once. V gene TRBV5-8 combines with J gene TRBJ1-6, with 7 bases lining up with TRBD1. V shed 8 bases and J 1 base; nucleotides not matched to a gene: 6. The CDR3 totals 15 residues. Germline lookup yields CDR1 SGHTS and CDR2 YDEGEE. The CDR3 loop reads CASKLTGSYNSPLHF. CDR3 DNA: TGTGCCAGTAAATTGACAGGGTCCTATAATTCACCCCTCCACTTT. Using reference TRBV5-8 and TRBJ1-6 for the parts outside the CDR3, the full variable domain is EAGVTQSPTHLIKTRGQQATLRCSPISGHTSVYWYQQALGLGLQFLLWYDEGEERNRGNFPPRFSGRQFPNYSSELNVNALELEDSALYLCASKLTGSYNSPLHFGNGTRLTVT.

This chain connects TRBV9 to TRBJ2-2; TRBD1 is a possible D gene (6 bases). This CDR3 spans 17 amino acids. Trimming removed 0 bases from V and 0 bases from J, with 12 bases in between. Germline V gene sequence: CDR1 SGDLS, CDR2 YYNGEE. This chain's CDR3 is CASSVGAGESNTGELFF. CDR3 in DNA: TGTGCCAGCAGCGTAGGGGCAGGGGAGTCGAACACCGGGGAGCTGTTTTTT.

V is TRBV5-4 and J is TRBJ2-2; perhaps TRBD1 as D (6 bases). The CDR3 spans 15 residues. Trimming shortened V by 0 bases and J by 7 bases, and 13 bases separated the two germline ends. The germline V gene has CDR1 SGHNT and CDR2 YYREEE (reference sequence). The CDR3: CASSLAAGVNGELFF. As DNA, the CDR3 is TGTGCCAGCAGCTTGGCGGCAGGGGTAAACGGGGAGCTGTTTTTT. Based on the CDR3 plus reference TRBV5-4 and TRBJ2-2, the full variable domain is ETGVTQSPTHLIKTRGQQVTLRCSSQSGHNTVSWYQQALGQGPQFIFQYYREEENGRGNFPPRFSGLQFPNYSSELNVNALELDDSALYLCASSLAAGVNGELFFGEGSRLTVL.

V and J are TRBV24-1 and TRBJ1-2; 8 bases align to TRBD1. The CDR3 sequence is 15 residues long. J was trimmed by 1 base and V by 8 bases; bases with no gene match: 8. Germline CDR1 is KGHDR and CDR2 is SFDVKD. CDR3 residues: CATIPLTGVNYGYTF. CDR3 in DNA: TGTGCCACCATTCCCCTGACAGGGGTTAACTATGGCTACACCTTC.

This clone came up once. The chain recombines TRBV10-1 with TRBJ2-1; 8 bases map to TRBD1. The V segment lost 3 bases and the J segment 4 bases; nucleotides outside the gene matches: 8. Germline-derived CDR1 and CDR2 are WNHNN and SYGVQD (reference sequence). CDR3 length: 16 amino acids. The CDR3 protein is CASSDPGTGDYNEQFF. CDR3 nucleotide sequence: TGCGCCAGCAGTGACCCCGGGACAGGCGATTACAATGAGCAGTTCTTC.

The chain recombines TRBV4-1 with TRBJ1-1, with 7 positions matching TRBD1. The CDR3 is 15 amino acids. Germline-derived CDR1 and CDR2 are MGHRA and YSYEKL. The V and J ends lost 3 bases and 2 bases, in that order; junction bases with no gene match: 6. As DNA, the CDR3 is TGCGCCAGCAGCCATAGGGACAGCCTTAACACTGAAGCTTTCTTT. It codes for CASSHRDSLNTEAFF.